The rows below give T cell receptor beta chains drawn from one sample of a study of PD-L1 blockade in urothelial cancer. Produced via immunoSEQ multiplex PCR; TCRdb's table is partial and in-frame only. The sample yields under 90,000 clones, over 90% seen once. The source material was PBMCs, sampled around atezolizumab (anti-PD-L1) treatment. The origin of the receptors is a man aged 60 to 75 with urothelial cancer. CDR3s include the opening cysteine and the closing phenylalanine or tryptophan. The D gene is left open where the match is weak. Clone size is stated in some rows and not others, as once, few, many or a class when expanded.

J gene | D gene | clone size | V gene | CDR3 protein | CDR3 DNA
TRBJ2-3 | NA | NA | TRBV6-4 | CASSVGGATTDTQYF | TGTGCCAGCAGTGTAGGGGGGGCAACCACAGATACGCAGTATTTT
TRBJ2-6 | NA | NA | TRBV5-4 | CASSLSSGANVLTF | TGTGCCAGCAGCCTTTCGTCTGGGGCCAACGTCCTGACTTTC
TRBJ2-2 | TRBD1 | NA | TRBV7-7 | CASSSTGGSTGELFF | TGTGCCAGCAGCAGCACAGGGGGCTCCACCGGGGAGCTGTTTTTT
TRBJ1-3 | TRBD1 | NA | TRBV7-3 | CASSSLAGTGGNTIYF | TGTGCCAGCAGCTCCTTAGCCGGGACAGGGGGAAACACCATATATTTT
TRBJ2-2 | NA | NA | TRBV2 | CASSEGQGGTGELFF | TGTGCCAGCAGTGAAGGGCAGGGAGGCACCGGGGAGCTGTTTTTT
TRBJ1-4 | TRBD1 | NA | TRBV5-1 | CASSPRGQAALFNEKLFF | TGCGCCAGCAGCCCGAGGGGACAGGCGGCGCTATTTAATGAAAAACTGTTTTTT
TRBJ2-1 | TRBD1 | NA | TRBV9 | CASSPGTGGENEQFF | TGTGCCAGCAGCCCGGGGACAGGGGGCGAGAATGAGCAGTTCTTC
TRBJ2-7 | NA | NA | TRBV19 | CASSTRQTDYEQYF | TGTGCCAGTAGTACTAGACAGACCGACTACGAGCAGTACTTC
TRBJ1-1 | NA | NA | TRBV29-1 | CSVEGSGNTEAFF | TGCAGCGTTGAAGGGTCAGGGAACACTGAAGCTTTCTTT
TRBJ2-4 | NA | few | TRBV7-2 | CASSLGLIWGAGGKNIQYF | TGTGCCAGCAGCTTAGGCCTCATTTGGGGCGCCGGGGGAAAAAACATTCAGTACTTC
TRBJ2-7 | TRBD2 | NA | TRBV7-2 | CASSLLAGEEQYF | TGTGCCAGCAGCTTACTAGCGGGGGAAGAGCAGTACTTC
TRBJ2-5 | NA | NA | TRBV5-4 | CASSQTDQDTQYF | TGTGCCAGCAGCCAGACAGACCAAGATACCCAGTACTTC
TRBJ1-2 | NA | once | TRBV7-2 | CASSLFQGNGYTF | TGTGCCAGCAGCTTATTTCAGGGAAATGGCTACACCTTC
TRBJ1-5 | TRBD1 | NA | TRBV28 | CATEALTGTGGKSNQPQHF | TGTGCCACCGAGGCACTAACAGGGACAGGGGGTAAGAGCAATCAGCCCCAGCATTTT
TRBJ2-7 | TRBD1 | NA | TRBV6-1 | CASSEPGTGSYEQYF | TGTGCCAGCAGTGAACCCGGGACAGGGTCCTACGAGCAGTACTTC
TRBJ1-3 | TRBD1 | once | TRBV11-2 | CASSLLFGTGGGNTIYF | TGTGCCAGCAGCCTCCTCTTCGGGACAGGGGGTGGAAACACCATATATTTT
TRBJ1-4 | TRBD1 | NA | TRBV6-1 | CASRTGGNEKLFF | TGTGCCAGTCGGACAGGGGGGAATGAAAAACTGTTTTTT
TRBJ1-1 | NA | NA | TRBV7-2 | CASSRITQAEAFF | TGTGCCAGCAGCCGTATCACACAGGCTGAAGCTTTCTTT
TRBJ2-7 | NA | NA | TRBV9 | CASSVGLVGEQYF | TGTGCCAGCAGCGTAGGACTAGTCGGCGAGCAGTACTTC
TRBJ2-3 | NA | NA | TRBV5-4 | CASSSGSPAQYF | TGTGCCAGCAGCTCCGGGAGTCCTGCGCAGTATTTT
TRBJ2-7 | NA | NA | TRBV7-9 | CASSWDNFFEQYF | TGTGCCAGCAGCTGGGACAACTTCTTCGAGCAGTACTTC
TRBJ2-7 | TRBD1 | NA | TRBV25-1 | CASRPTGSYEQYF | TGTGCCAGCAGACCGACAGGGTCCTACGAGCAGTACTTC
TRBJ1-2 | TRBD1 | NA | TRBV18 | CASSRGQVEGYTF | TGTGCCAGCTCACGGGGACAGGTGGAGGGCTACACCTTC
TRBJ1-3 | NA | NA | TRBV30 | CAWSELGMRGLGNTIYF | TGTGCCTGGAGTGAGTTGGGGATGCGCGGACTGGGAAACACCATATATTTT
TRBJ2-7 | TRBD2 | once | TRBV4-3 | CASSRAGGLAGVSYEQYF | TGCGCCAGCAGCCGAGCGGGGGGACTAGCGGGAGTGTCCTACGAGCAGTACTTC
TRBJ2-1 | NA | NA | TRBV9 | CASSVAARDYNEQFF | TGTGCCAGCAGCGTAGCTGCGAGGGACTACAATGAGCAGTTCTTC
TRBJ2-3 | NA | NA | TRBV7-2 | CASSLSGNPRDTQYF | TGTGCCAGCAGCTTATCGGGGAACCCCAGGGATACGCAGTATTTT
TRBJ1-1 | TRBD1 | NA | TRBV6-5 | CASSYSRDSTEAFF | TGTGCCAGCAGTTACTCGAGGGACAGCACTGAAGCTTTCTTT
TRBJ1-4 | TRBD1 | NA | TRBV7-9 | CASSKPGQGIATNEKLFF | TGTGCCAGCAGCAAACCGGGACAGGGAATTGCAACTAATGAAAAACTGTTTTTT
TRBJ2-7 | NA | NA | TRBV2 | CASSFSYEQYF | TGTGCCAGCAGCTTTTCCTACGAGCAGTACTTC
TRBJ2-7 | TRBD2 | NA | TRBV6-4 | CASSPGLVSYEQYF | TGTGCCAGCAGTCCGGGACTAGTATCCTACGAGCAGTACTTC
TRBJ2-5 | NA | NA | TRBV5-1 | CASTGEGHGETQYF | TGCGCCAGCACCGGGGAGGGACACGGAGAGACCCAGTACTTC
TRBJ2-1 | TRBD2 | NA | TRBV7-9 | CASSLARAGGAYNEQFF | TGTGCCAGCAGCTTAGCTAGGGCGGGAGGAGCCTACAATGAGCAGTTCTTC
TRBJ2-1 | TRBD2 | NA | TRBV10-3 | CAIRTSGSQGSYNEQFF | TGTGCCATCCGGACTAGCGGGAGTCAGGGGTCCTACAATGAGCAGTTCTTC
TRBJ1-1 | NA | once | TRBV11-2 | CASSSQGGGLTEAFF | TGTGCCAGCAGCTCTCAAGGGGGGGGGCTCACTGAAGCTTTCTTT
TRBJ2-1 | NA | few | TRBV9 | CASSVATWAGLDNEQFF | TGTGCCAGCAGCGTAGCTACGTGGGCGGGACTGGACAATGAGCAGTTCTTC
TRBJ2-5 | NA | NA | TRBV4-2 | CASSQTGTQETQYF | TGTGCCAGCAGCCAGACCGGGACTCAAGAGACCCAGTACTTC
TRBJ2-7 | TRBD1 | NA | TRBV7-9 | CASGLTGTYEQYF | TGTGCCAGCGGGTTGACAGGGACCTACGAGCAGTACTTC
TRBJ1-5 | TRBD1 | NA | TRBV19 | CASRELDRDISNQPQHF | TGTGCCAGTAGAGAGCTCGACAGGGATATTAGCAATCAGCCCCAGCATTTT
TRBJ2-1 | TRBD2 | NA | TRBV6-5 | CASSYSGTSGYNEQFF | TGTGCCAGCAGTTACTCCGGGACTAGCGGCTACAATGAGCAGTTCTTC
TRBJ2-3 | NA | NA | TRBV4-2 | CASSLRQRAEGDTQYF | TGTGCCAGCAGCCTACGGCAGCGGGCAGAAGGAGATACGCAGTATTTT
TRBJ1-5 | TRBD1 | NA | TRBV19 | CASSSDREGGYQPQHF | TGTGCCAGTAGTAGTGACAGGGAAGGAGGCTATCAGCCCCAGCATTTT
TRBJ2-7 | TRBD1 | NA | TRBV5-1 | CASSLGQGAYNEQYF | TGCGCCAGCAGCTTAGGACAGGGGGCCTATAACGAGCAGTACTTC
TRBJ2-5 | NA | NA | TRBV6-5 | CASSYVVGFGETQYF | TGTGCCAGCAGTTACGTTGTGGGTTTCGGGGAGACCCAGTACTTC
TRBJ2-2 | NA | NA | TRBV6-5 | CASRRHEGTGELFF | TGTGCCAGCAGACGCCACGAGGGCACCGGGGAGCTGTTTTTT
TRBJ2-7 | NA | NA | TRBV7-3 | CASSLRLEQYF | TGTGCCAGCAGCTTAAGGCTCGAGCAGTACTTC
TRBJ2-7 | NA | NA | TRBV7-2 | CASSHRGGQSSYEQYF | TGTGCCAGCAGCCACCGAGGGGGTCAGAGCTCCTACGAGCAGTACTTC
TRBJ2-7 | TRBD2 | once | TRBV4-3 | CASSQNLAGANEQYF | TGCGCCAGCAGCCAGAACCTAGCGGGAGCCAACGAGCAGTACTTC
TRBJ2-5 | NA | NA | TRBV2 | CASSTYSGSQETQYF | TGTGCCAGCAGTACTTATAGCGGTTCCCAAGAGACCCAGTACTTC
TRBJ2-6 | NA | NA | TRBV29-1 | CSVPTDRSGANVLTF | TGCAGCGTCCCGACAGACAGATCTGGGGCCAACGTCCTGACTTTC
TRBJ2-7 | NA | NA | TRBV7-2 | CASSLAGGPDEQYF | TGTGCCAGCAGCTTAGCGGGGGGGCCGGACGAGCAGTACTTC
TRBJ1-2 | NA | few | TRBV2 | CASSQYRETNYGYTF | TGTGCCAGCAGTCAGTACAGGGAAACTAACTATGGCTACACCTTC
TRBJ1-2 | NA | once | TRBV2 | CASSDLFIRVYGYTF | TGTGCCAGCAGTGATTTGTTTATCAGGGTCTATGGCTACACCTTC
TRBJ2-2 | NA | NA | TRBV4-3 | CASSQLMVSGTGELFF | TGCGCCAGCAGCCAACTGATGGTTAGCGGTACCGGGGAGCTGTTTTTT
TRBJ1-5 | TRBD1 | NA | TRBV6-4 | CASSPPGQGYQPQHF | TGTGCCAGCAGTCCTCCGGGACAGGGGTATCAGCCCCAGCATTTT